The 24 T cell receptor beta chains given below trace back to one sample, sequenced in a study of blood T cell repertoires in COVID-19. Sequenced by immunoSEQ multiplex PCR; TCRdb stores in-frame clones only, minus some. The repertoire consists of roughly 170,000 clones, with about 87% occurring once and the leading ten covering around 3%. The specimen was peripheral blood. The source is a man aged 35 to 55 with active or convalescent COVID-19.

The chain links TRBV5-1 to TRBJ2-7; 10 bases align to TRBD1. The CDR3 runs 14 residues. CDR1 and CDR2 (germline): SGHRS, YFSETQ. Unmatched junction bases numbered 3, after V lost 4 bases and J lost 2 bases. DNA for the CDR3: TGCGCCAGCAGCACCGGACAGGGGGCCTACGAGCAGTACTTC. Amino acid sequence: CASSTGQGAYEQYF.

This clone showed up just once. This chain links TRBV6-5 with TRBJ2-1; TRBD1 is a possible D gene (5 bases). Germline V gene sequence: CDR1 MNHEY, CDR2 SVGAGI. Trimming took 0 bases from V and 10 from J, leaving 13 bases between them. The CDR3 extends over 14 amino acids. The CDR3: CASSYSNGAVEQFF. For the CDR3, the DNA is TGTGCCAGCAGTTACTCGAATGGGGCTGTGGAGCAGTTCTTC.

The V gene is TRBV5-1, the J gene TRBJ1-5; 8 bases match TRBD1. Germline CDR1 is SGHRS and CDR2 is YFSETQ. The CDR3 loop spans 15 amino acids. After removal of 0 bases from V and 6 bases from J, the junction contained 5 bases not matched to a gene. Written as DNA, the CDR3 is TGCGCCAGCAGCTTGGGGACAGGGATGGGTCAGCCCCAGCATTTT. It translates to CASSLGTGMGQPQHF.

As for this clone: The junction shows a germline mismatch at one end, possibly a read error. Other DNA sequences in this specimen translate into the identical CDR3. The chain joins TRBV4-1 to TRBJ1-4, with 7 bases that match TRBD1. Germline V CDR1 and CDR2: MGHRA, YSYEKL. The CDR3 covers 17 residues. CDR3 nucleotide sequence: TGCGCTAGCAGAGGACAGGTTACCGCCGCAACTAATGAAAAACTGTTTTTT. The encoded protein is CASRGQVTAATNEKLFF.

The chain employs TRBV4-3 and TRBJ2-3; 8 positions agree with TRBD1. The CDR3 runs to 17 residues. With V trimmed by 0 bases and J by 2 bases, 7 bases remained unmatched. The germline CDR1 and CDR2 sequences are LGHNA and YSLEER. The CDR3 loop is CASSQDLTGAFTDTQYF. The CDR3 DNA is TGCGCCAGCAGCCAAGATTTGACAGGGGCGTTCACAGATACGCAGTATTTT.

The V call is TRBV2, the J call TRBJ2-7; a weak D match, TRBD1 (6 bases). CDR3 length equals 15 residues. The germline gives CDR1 SNHLY, CDR2 FYNNEI. The V gene lost 4 bases and the J gene lost 2 bases, with 15 bases spanning the gap. The CDR3 loop is CASSAGTQGTYEQYF. The CDR3 DNA reads as TGTGCCAGCAGTGCGGGGACCCAGGGGACCTACGAGCAGTACTTC.

This chain links TRBV5-1 with TRBJ2-7; 7 bases agree with TRBD1. The germline gives CDR1 SGHRS, CDR2 YFSETQ. The V gene end was trimmed by 3 bases and the J gene end by 3 bases; junction bases not matched to a gene: 9. This CDR3 spans 15 amino acids. CDR3 protein: CASSSSGTEIYEQYF. CDR3 nucleotides: TGCGCCAGCAGCTCCTCCGGGACAGAAATCTACGAGCAGTACTTC.

This clone was counted only a few times. The chain joins TRBV15 to TRBJ2-1; 9 positions match TRBD2. V lost 3 bases to trimming and J lost 3 bases; unmatched junction nucleotides: 15. The CDR3 extends over 19 amino acids. Per germline, CDR1 LNHNV and CDR2 YYDKDF (reference sequence). This chain's CDR3 is CATSSLADGGGAIYNEQFF. Written as DNA, the CDR3 is TGTGCCACCAGCAGTCTAGCCGACGGCGGGGGGGCAATCTACAATGAGCAGTTCTTC. Together with reference TRBV15 and TRBJ2-1, the CDR3 gives the full variable domain: DAMVIQNPRYQVTQFGKPVTLSCSQTLNHNVMYWYQQKSSQAPKLLFHYYDKDFNNEADTPDNFQSRRPNTSFCFLDIRSPGLGDTAMYLCATSSLADGGGAIYNEQFFGPGTRLTVL.

This chain links TRBV28 with TRBJ2-5; 11 bases are a match to TRBD1. This CDR3 contains 15 residues. Germline assignment: CDR1 MDHEN and CDR2 SYDVKM. V lost 8 bases to trimming and J lost 0 bases; unmatched junction nucleotides: 5. This chain's CDR3 is CASGTGGIYQETQYF. The CDR3 DNA reads as TGTGCCAGCGGGACAGGGGGGATTTACCAAGAGACCCAGTACTTC.

The V gene is TRBV11-1, the J gene TRBJ2-5; 8 bases agree with TRBD2. Germline CDR1 is SGHAT and CDR2 is FQDESV (reference sequence). The junction had 5 bases not matched to a gene; V was cut back by 1 base and J by 4 bases. The CDR3 spans 15 residues. The chain's CDR3 is CASSLGGLGRETQYF. CDR3 in DNA: TGTGCCAGCAGCTTAGGGGGACTAGGTCGAGAGACCCAGTACTTC.

The CDR3 DNA sequence: TGTGCCAGCAGGGGGCAGACTTATGGAGGCTACACCTTC. As protein: CASRGQTYGGYTF. The chain links TRBV6-5 to TRBJ1-2, with a possible D match to TRBD1 (5 bases). The CDR3 is 13 residues long. Per the germline V gene, CDR1 is MNHEY and CDR2 is SVGAGI. The ends were cut back, 6 bases at V and 8 bases at J, with 16 bases in the middle.

The sample holds one count of this clone. V and J are TRBV7-2 and TRBJ1-2; TRBD1 agrees at 8 bases. The CDR3 is 14 amino acids. Germline CDR1 SGHTA, CDR2 FQGNSA. V lost 6 bases and J lost 1; bases outside the gene matches: 4. The CDR3 nucleotides read TGTGCCAGCAGTCTGGACAGGGATAACTATGGCTACACCTTC. Protein: CASSLDRDNYGYTF.

V gene TRBV19 combines with J gene TRBJ2-3, with a possible D match to TRBD2 (5 bases). The CDR3 is 15 amino acids. Germline V gene lookup returns CDR1 LNHDA and CDR2 SQIVND (reference sequence). V shed 1 base and J shed 2 bases, with 10 bases lying between them. CDR3 sequence: CASSIGGPLTDTQYF. CDR3 DNA sequence: TGTGCCAGTAGTATAGGAGGGCCTCTCACAGATACGCAGTATTTT.

This clone showed up just once. The chain joins TRBV6-2 or TRBV6-3 to TRBJ2-2, with 11 bases lining up with TRBD1. The CDR3 spans 15 residues. J gave up 6 bases and V 6 bases, and 6 bases lay outside the gene matches. From germline, CDR1 is MNHEY and CDR2 SVGEGT. This CDR3 is CASSPEGQGAGELFF. The CDR3 DNA reads TGTGCCAGCAGCCCCGAGGGACAGGGGGCCGGGGAGCTGTTTTTT.

The rearrangement joins TRBV6-2 or TRBV6-3 to TRBJ1-4; 8 nucleotides match TRBD1. The germline CDR1 and CDR2 sequences are MNHEY and SVGEGT. Trimming took 7 bases from V and 6 from J; bases not matched to a gene: 4. The length of the CDR3 is 13 residues. The CDR3 nucleotides are TGTGCCAGCACCCCGGACAGGGATGAAAAACTGTTTTTT. Translating gives CASTPDRDEKLFF.

The V gene is TRBV28, the J gene TRBJ1-1; D remains ambiguous. Germline V CDR1 and CDR2: MDHEN, SYDVKM. Trimming shortened V by 4 bases and J by 0 bases, and 3 bases separated the two germline ends. The CDR3 is 12 amino acids. CDR3 DNA sequence: TGTGCCAGCAGTTCCATGAACACTGAAGCTTTCTTT. Its translation: CASSSMNTEAFF.

The V call is TRBV12-3 or TRBV12-4, the J call TRBJ1-2; D is possibly TRBD1 (5 bases). The CDR3 has 13 residues. Deletions cut 10 bases from V and 3 bases from J, with 15 bases between. Here the CDR3 DNA reads TGTGCCACCACCACGGGGGGAGACTATGGCTACACCTTC. Its translation: CATTTGGDYGYTF.

The V and J genes are TRBV5-6 and TRBJ1-6, with 8 bases lining up with TRBD1. The CDR3 runs to 14 residues. V dropped 2 bases and J dropped 11; count of bases not matched to a gene: 6. CDR1 SGHDT and CDR2 YYEEEE come from the germline V gene. CDR3 in DNA: TGTGCCAGCAGCTTTTCAGGGGGCGCGACACCCCTCCACTTT. Its translation is CASSFSGGATPLHF. Based on the CDR3 plus reference TRBV5-6 and TRBJ1-6, the full variable domain is DAGVTQSPTHLIKTRGQQVTLRCSPKSGHDTVSWYQQALGQGPQFIFQYYEEEERQRGNFPDRFSGHQFPNYSSELNVNALLLGDSALYLCASSFSGGATPLHFGNGTRLTVT.

The gene calls are TRBV5-6 and TRBJ2-7; possibly TRBD1 for D (6 bases). The germline CDR1 and CDR2 sequences are SGHDT and YYEEEE. Deletions cut 0 bases from V and 1 base from J, with 14 bases between. This CDR3 comprises 16 residues. The DNA for the CDR3 is TGTGCCAGCAGCTTGGCCCTGACAGGTTTTTCCTACGAGCAGTACTTC. As protein: CASSLALTGFSYEQYF.

This clone was seen only once. The chain employs TRBV5-6 and TRBJ2-2, with 8 bases matching TRBD1. V shed 3 bases, J shed 5 bases, and the junction held 6 bases outside the gene matches. This CDR3 is 15 amino acids long. Germline V lookup: CDR1 SGHDT, CDR2 YYEEEE. CDR3 amino acids: CASSWGTGGTGELFF. Written as DNA, the CDR3 is TGTGCCAGCAGCTGGGGGACAGGCGGTACCGGGGAGCTGTTTTTT. The whole variable domain, remainder taken from reference TRBV5-6 and TRBJ2-2, is DAGVTQSPTHLIKTRGQQVTLRCSPKSGHDTVSWYQQALGQGPQFIFQYYEEEERQRGNFPDRFSGHQFPNYSSELNVNALLLGDSALYLCASSWGTGGTGELFFGEGSRLTVL.

The chain combines TRBV10-2 with TRBJ1-5, with TRBD1 matching 9 bases. Germline CDR1 WSHSY, CDR2 SAAADI. The CDR3 contains 16 residues. Trimming at V came to 1 base and at J to 3 bases, leaving 4 bases not matched to a gene. This chain's CDR3 is CASSEWGQGLNQPQHF. CDR3 coding DNA: TGCGCCAGCAGTGAGTGGGGACAGGGCCTCAATCAGCCCCAGCATTTT.

This CDR3 is CAWAGGPNEKLFF. Here the CDR3 DNA reads TGTGCCTGGGCAGGGGGTCCTAATGAAAAACTGTTTTTT. The rearrangement links TRBV30 to TRBJ1-4; 7 nucleotides agree with TRBD1. The CDR3 length is 13 residues. With V trimmed by 5 bases and J by 3 bases, 3 bases remained unmatched. Germline CDR1 is GTSNPN and CDR2 is SVGIG (reference sequence). The entire variable domain, with the rest obtained from reference TRBV30 and TRBJ1-4, is as follows: SQTIHQWPATLVQPVGSPLSLECTVEGTSNPNLYWYRQAAGRGLQLLFYSVGIGQISSEVPQNLSASRPQDRQFILSSKKLLLSDSGFYLCAWAGGPNEKLFFGSGTQLSVL.

The chain employs TRBV18 and TRBJ2-7, with 7 bases fitting TRBD1. V shed 4 bases, J shed 3 bases, and the junction held 9 bases outside the gene matches. Germline values: CDR1 KGHSH, CDR2 LQKENI. The CDR3 is 15 residues long. CDR3 loop: CASSRSGQVIYEQYF. The CDR3 region has the DNA TGTGCCAGCTCACGTTCAGGACAGGTGATCTACGAGCAGTACTTC.

J is TRBJ1-4 and V is TRBV5-8; 7 bases match TRBD1. The CDR3 consists of 14 residues. V lost 4 bases and J lost 6; bases outside the gene matches: 6. In germline, CDR1 is SGHTS, CDR2 YDEGEE. CDR3 protein: CASSRQGEDEKLFF. The CDR3 nucleotides read TGTGCCAGCAGCAGACAGGGTGAAGATGAAAAACTGTTTTTT.